This entry is about one T cell receptor (beta chain). Its antigen is undetermined. The table came from immunoSEQ multiplex PCR; TCRdb's copy has only in-frame clones and leaves some out. The repertoire holds about 180,000 clones, with around 90% as singletons. This record comes from a study of T cell responses to AZD1222 COVID-19 vaccine. Germline values: CDR1 KGHDR, CDR2 SFDVKD. Trimming removed 3 bases from V and 9 bases from J, with 11 bases in between. The CDR3 contains 13 residues. It was second doses at about 4 or about 12 weeks that were pooled. Points from the study as a whole: With two AZD1222 doses given, Spike-specific TCR breadth and depth both rose.

The origin of this receptor is an adult who received the AZD1222 COVID-19 vaccine. The chain combines TRBV24-1 with TRBJ2-1; the D gene is possibly TRBD1 (5 bases). Sequencing was performed on peripheral blood, taken 28 days after the second AZD1222 dose. The CDR3: CATSDGAVSEQFF. The CDR3 nucleotides read TGTGCCACCAGTGATGGGGCAGTCTCTGAGCAGTTCTTC.